A single sample is the source of the 14 T cell receptor beta chains below, sequenced in a study of T cell responses to AZD1222 COVID-19 vaccine. TCRdb's table, derived via immunoSEQ multiplex PCR, lists solely in-frame clones and lacks some. The table has some 99,000 clones, more than 75% seen once. Source: peripheral blood, taken 28 days after the second AZD1222 dose. The receptor set was obtained from an adult who received the AZD1222 COVID-19 vaccine.

V usage is TRBV6-2 or TRBV6-3 and J usage is TRBJ1-5, with D unresolved. This CDR3 region has 14 residues. Germline V lookup: CDR1 MNHEY, CDR2 SVGEGT. V was clipped by 5 bases and J by 5 bases, with 13 bases between them. The CDR3 region has the DNA TGTGCCAGCAGTCCACAGAGGGTGGATCAGCCCCAGCATTTT. It translates to CASSPQRVDQPQHF.

The J gene is TRBJ2-7, the V gene TRBV6-5; D possibly corresponds to TRBD2 (5 bases). V gave up 2 bases and J gave up 6 bases, with 11 bases separating them. The CDR3 covers 13 residues. Germline-derived CDR1 and CDR2 are MNHEY and SVGAGI. CDR3 bases: TGTGCCAGCAGTTACGGGCTAGCAGTCGAGCAGTACTTC. Translated: CASSYGLAVEQYF.

The genes are TRBV25-1 and TRBJ2-3; TRBD2 agrees at 8 bases. The V and J ends lost 3 bases and 2 bases, in that order; junction bases with no gene match: 7. The CDR3 loop spans 16 amino acids. Per germline, CDR1 MGHDK and CDR2 SYGVNS. Here the CDR3 reads CASSERGASNTDTQYF. The CDR3 nucleotides read TGTGCCAGCAGTGAGCGGGGGGCGTCAAACACAGATACGCAGTATTTT.

The chain is built from TRBV28 and TRBJ1-1, with TRBD1 as a possible D gene (6 bases). CDR1 and CDR2 from the germline V gene are MDHEN and SYDVKM. This CDR3 is 16 amino acids long. V was clipped by 2 bases and J by 1 base, with 14 bases between them. CDR3 nucleotide sequence: TGTGCCAGCAGTTTAAGGGGGGTCTATAAGAACACTGAAGCTTTCTTT. It codes for CASSLRGVYKNTEAFF.

The chain links TRBV6-2 or TRBV6-3 to TRBJ2-2; 8 bases are shared with TRBD2. Germline-derived CDR1 and CDR2 are MNHEY and SVGEGT. V was clipped by 0 bases and J by 4 bases; unmatched bases: 10. CDR3 length: 18 amino acids. The CDR3 here is CASSYSQGRGEPTGELFF. CDR3 bases: TGTGCCAGCAGTTACTCACAAGGGCGGGGGGAACCCACCGGGGAGCTGTTTTTT.

The chain joins TRBV6-2 or TRBV6-3 to TRBJ2-7; D is undetermined. The CDR3 is 13 amino acids. Trimming removed 2 bases from V and 3 bases from J, with 8 bases in between. In germline, CDR1 is MNHEY, CDR2 SVGEGT. The CDR3 nucleotides read TGTGCCAGCAGTTACACGAACTTCTACGAGCAGTACTTC. Amino acid sequence: CASSYTNFYEQYF.

This chain uses TRBV2 with TRBJ2-7; D gene ambiguous. The CDR3 runs to 13 residues. V was cut by 2 bases and J by 3 bases, with 8 bases left in between. Germline V gene sequence: CDR1 SNHLY, CDR2 FYNNEI. CDR3 DNA: TGTGCCAGCAGTGAATTTCAGGACTACGAGCAGTACTTC. This codes for CASSEFQDYEQYF. Looking up the rest from reference TRBV2 and TRBJ2-7 gives the full variable domain: EPEVTQTPSHQVTQMGQEVILRCVPISNHLYFYWYRQILGQKVEFLVSFYNNEISEKSEIFDDQFSVERPDGSNFTLKIRSTKLEDSAMYFCASSEFQDYEQYFGPGTRLTVT.

The chain employs TRBV19 and TRBJ2-7, with a tentative D call TRBD1 (5 bases). The CDR3 is 15 amino acids. With 6 bases removed from V and 4 bases from J, the gap between germline ends came to 19 bases. Germline V CDR1 and CDR2: LNHDA, SQIVND (reference sequence). For the CDR3, the DNA is TGTGCCAGTAGACATGCAACAGGTGGTTGGTACGAGCAGTACTTC. The encoded protein is CASRHATGGWYEQYF.

Written as DNA, the CDR3 is TGTGCCAGCAGCCCCGGGCCTTACACTGAAGCTTTCTTT. The encoded protein is CASSPGPYTEAFF. This sequence joins TRBV7-2 and TRBJ1-1; D remains unclear. Trimming took 5 bases from V and 3 from J, leaving 10 bases between them. There are 13 residues in the CDR3. Germline values: CDR1 SGHTA, CDR2 FQGNSA.

The chain employs TRBV6-1 and TRBJ2-5, with TRBD2 matching 9 bases. CDR1 MNHNS and CDR2 SASEGT come from the germline V gene. Trimming took 2 bases from V and 2 from J; bases not matched to a gene: 3. CDR3 size: 15 residues. This chain's CDR3 is CASSESSGAQETQYF. The CDR3 DNA is TGTGCCAGCAGTGAATCTAGCGGGGCACAAGAGACCCAGTACTTC.

The V call is TRBV6-2 or TRBV6-3, the J call TRBJ2-3; 8 nucleotides match TRBD2. CDR1 is MNHEY, CDR2 SVGEGT, per germline. This CDR3 is built from 15 residues. Trimming removed 2 bases from V and 7 bases from J; junction bases left unmatched: 8. CDR3 region: CASSYEGGRTNTQYF. In DNA form, the CDR3 reads TGTGCCAGCAGTTACGAGGGCGGGAGGACAAATACGCAGTATTTT.

This chain uses TRBV29-1 with TRBJ1-1; tentatively, D is TRBD1 (5 bases). The V gene lost 5 bases and the J gene lost 0 bases, with 13 bases spanning the gap. CDR1 is SQVTM, CDR2 ANQGSEA, per germline. The CDR3 extends over 14 amino acids. The CDR3 here is CSVTGTILNTEAFF. The CDR3 region has the DNA TGCAGCGTTACAGGAACCATTCTGAACACTGAAGCTTTCTTT.

The J gene is TRBJ1-2, the V gene TRBV6-6; 9 nucleotides match TRBD1. This CDR3 has 15 amino acids. After removal of 2 bases from V and 8 bases from J, the junction contained 9 bases not matched to a gene. From germline, CDR1 is MNHNY and CDR2 SVGAGI (reference sequence). CDR3 coding DNA: TGTGCCAGCAGTTACGCAACTGGGACAGGGTCCGGCTACACCTTC. Encoded protein: CASSYATGTGSGYTF.

This clone turned up a few times. The CDR3 is CASSLAVTAAEGNTIYF. The CDR3 DNA reads TGTGCCAGCAGCTTAGCGGTAACAGCCGCTGAGGGAAACACCATATATTTT. The gene calls are TRBV7-9 and TRBJ1-3; D gene ambiguous. The CDR3 has 17 amino acids. Per the germline V gene, CDR1 is SEHNR and CDR2 is FQNEAQ (reference sequence). V lost 0 bases and J 4 bases, leaving 16 bases between the germline ends.